This T cell receptor beta chain was retrieved from a study of blood T cell repertoires in COVID-19. The overall study: Sites in the United States, Italy and Spain provided acute and convalescent COVID-19 samples. T cells, B-cell-depleted T cells, or PBMCs supplied cDNA or gDNA.

Clones were read by immunoSEQ multiplex PCR, and TCRdb kept only the in-frame ones, dropping some. The sample includes about 30,000 clones, around 90% of them seen just once. Germline CDR1 SGHAT, CDR2 FQNNGV. This CDR3 is 14 amino acids long. Trimming cost V 1 base and J 6 bases, with 10 bases left between them. The chain is built from TRBV11-2 and TRBJ2-1; D gene uncertain. Input material: peripheral blood. This clonotype was obtained from a man between 65 and 85 years old with active or convalescent COVID-19. The CDR3 loop is CASSLGFLSNEQFF. The CDR3 nucleotides are TGTGCCAGCAGCTTAGGATTTTTGAGCAATGAGCAGTTCTTC.